Here is one T cell receptor (beta chain) with its context. Which antigen it targets is not known. Base qualities are not recorded, but no much larger clone differs from it by a single base. The germline V gene supplies CDR1 ENHRY and CDR2 SYGVKD. Including the terminal cysteine and phenylalanine, the CDR3 comprises 16 residues. Of all the DNA, just the CDR3 is kept, 48 bases in frame from base 1. The trim is 10 bases for V and 4 bases for J, with a gap of 23 bases between the germline ends. The method was the immunoSEQ multiplex PCR assay. TCRdb retrieved this table from immuneACCESS and kept in-frame rearrangements only. Not all clones are present; in checked studies, unresolved V genes account for under half, and no reason is known for the remainder. This sample is represented by about 110,000 clones; 85% to 95% of them were singletons. The ten largest account for around 1.5% of the sample. These data are taken from a study of T cell changes during pregnancy in multiple sclerosis (dated by TCRdb to about 2019). Describing the broader study: The study examined how the T cell repertoire changed over the course of pregnancy in women with multiple sclerosis.

The chain is made from TRBV10-3 and TRBJ1-3; the D gene is not confidently resolved. This sequence originates from a female donor with multiple sclerosis, enrolled in a pregnancy study. Here the sequenced sample was peripheral blood, taken after pregnancy. The CDR3 reads as follows: CASRGLGNGVGNTIYF. Read as DNA, the sequence is TGTGCCAGCCGGGGTTTGGGAAACGGGGTCGGAAACACCATATATTTT.